This T cell receptor beta chain derives from a study of blood T cells in healthy people across ages. This clonotype was counted ten times or more. The CDR3 is 13 residues long. Trimming removed 7 bases from V and 1 base from J, with 8 bases in between. From germline, CDR1 is MDHEN and CDR2 SYDVKM. The donors, all healthy, were Caucasians living in Russia, aged about 6 to 95. It was with a sample-barcoded 5' primer and a J-beta primer mix that a second PCR of roughly 7 to 12 cycles was run. From the 5' RACE reads, TCRdb called clonotypes with MiXCR, one entry per CDR3 protein. The sample includes about 670,000 distinct CDR3 sequences, around 41% of them seen just once.

This sequence originates from a man aged 80 or over in good health. The rearrangement links TRBV28 to TRBJ2-1, with D possibly matching TRBD2 (5 bases). The sequenced material came from blood. For the CDR3, the DNA is TGTGCCAGCAACGAGGGTTCCTACAATGAGCAGTTCTTC. This translates into CASNEGSYNEQFF.